Following are 9 T cell receptor beta chains from one sample sequenced in a study of tumor-infiltrating lymphocytes in localized non-small cell lung cancer. Assay used: immunoSEQ multiplex PCR; TCRdb lists only in-frame clones, some missing. The sample carries about 24,000 clones, approximately 59% recorded once. Material: lung tumor tissue. Source of these receptors: a human donor with non-small cell lung cancer.

This clone was observed a handful of times. The chain carries TRBV18 and TRBJ2-7; no clear D. V lost 0 bases, J lost 7 bases, and 7 bases lay in between. The CDR3 has 12 amino acids. CDR1 and CDR2 (germline): KGHSH, LQKENI. DNA of the CDR3: TGTGCCAGCTCACCACCGAGGCTGGAGCAGTACTTC. This gives the protein CASSPPRLEQYF.

V is TRBV11-2 and J is TRBJ2-7, with D possibly being TRBD1 (5 bases). Looked up from germline, CDR1 is SGHAT and CDR2 is FQNNGV. Trimming shortened V by 2 bases and J by 0 bases, and 11 bases separated the two germline ends. The CDR3 length is 15 residues. This CDR3 reads CASSLTGPSSYEQYF. The CDR3 region has the DNA TGTGCCAGCAGCTTAACAGGACCGAGCTCCTACGAGCAGTACTTC.

This clone appeared a single time. CDR3 in DNA: TGCGCCAGCAGCTCACCGGGAGACGCAGATACGCAGTATTTT. This codes for CASSSPGDADTQYF. This chain joins TRBV5-1 and TRBJ2-3, with TRBD2 as a possible D gene (6 bases). V lost 3 bases, J lost 4 bases, and 12 bases lay in between. Germline values: CDR1 SGHRS, CDR2 YFSETQ. There are 14 residues in the CDR3.

The rearrangement links TRBV28 to TRBJ2-7; 9 bases are a match to TRBD1. The germline gives CDR1 MDHEN, CDR2 SYDVKM. The CDR3 is 16 residues long. V shed 2 bases and J 3 bases; nucleotides not matched to a gene: 8. In nucleotides, the CDR3 is TGTGCCAGCAGTTTAGCAGGACAGGGGTCCGGCTACGAGCAGTACTTC. As protein: CASSLAGQGSGYEQYF.

This clone was counted between two and nine times. The V call is TRBV7-2, the J call TRBJ2-5, with TRBD2 identical over 14 bases. J gave up 5 bases and V 7 bases, and 15 bases lay outside the gene matches. Per germline, CDR1 SGHTA and CDR2 FQGNSA. The length of the CDR3 is 18 residues. CDR3 amino acids: CASIAPGLAGELFETQYF. CDR3 DNA: TGTGCCAGCATCGCTCCGGGACTAGCGGGAGAGTTGTTCGAGACCCAGTACTTC.

The chain uses TRBV5-6 and TRBJ2-7, with TRBD2 as a possible D gene (5 bases). Germline assignment: CDR1 SGHDT and CDR2 YYEEEE. This CDR3 has 15 amino acids. With 4 bases removed from V and 3 bases from J, the gap between germline ends came to 17 bases. As DNA, the CDR3 is TGTGCCAGCAGCCCTCCCGGGAAGGTCATCTACGAGCAGTACTTC. This gives the protein CASSPPGKVIYEQYF.

V gene TRBV27 combines with J gene TRBJ2-7, with 9 bases that match TRBD2. Trimming cost V 2 bases and J 2 bases; bases outside gene matches: 4. CDR3 length: 15 residues. CDR1 and CDR2 from the germline V gene are MNHEY and SMNVEV (reference sequence). CDR3 DNA: TGTGCCAGCAGTTTAAGGGCGGGAGGGACCTACGAGCAGTACTTC. Translating gives CASSLRAGGTYEQYF.

This clone occurred once. V is TRBV30 and J is TRBJ1-5; possibly TRBD1 for D (5 bases). The V gene's germline CDR1 is GTSNPN and CDR2 SVGIG (reference sequence). V was pared by 2 bases and J by 6 bases, with 11 bases between. The CDR3 covers 13 residues. The CDR3 bases are TGTGCCTGGAGTCTGGGGGAAGGTCAGCCCCAGCATTTT. Residues: CAWSLGEGQPQHF. The whole variable domain, filled in from reference TRBV30 and TRBJ1-5, reads SQTIHQWPATLVQPVGSPLSLECTVEGTSNPNLYWYRQAAGRGLQLLFYSVGIGQISSEVPQNLSASRPQDRQFILSSKKLLLSDSGFYLCAWSLGEGQPQHFGDGTRLSIL.

V usage is TRBV5-6 and J usage is TRBJ2-5, with a weak D call TRBD2 (6 bases). V was pared by 1 base and J by 2 bases, with 9 bases between. This CDR3 spans 14 amino acids. Germline values: CDR1 SGHDT, CDR2 YYEEEE. CDR3 residues: CASSLWEAQETQYF. CDR3 coding DNA: TGTGCCAGCAGCTTGTGGGAGGCGCAAGAGACCCAGTACTTC.